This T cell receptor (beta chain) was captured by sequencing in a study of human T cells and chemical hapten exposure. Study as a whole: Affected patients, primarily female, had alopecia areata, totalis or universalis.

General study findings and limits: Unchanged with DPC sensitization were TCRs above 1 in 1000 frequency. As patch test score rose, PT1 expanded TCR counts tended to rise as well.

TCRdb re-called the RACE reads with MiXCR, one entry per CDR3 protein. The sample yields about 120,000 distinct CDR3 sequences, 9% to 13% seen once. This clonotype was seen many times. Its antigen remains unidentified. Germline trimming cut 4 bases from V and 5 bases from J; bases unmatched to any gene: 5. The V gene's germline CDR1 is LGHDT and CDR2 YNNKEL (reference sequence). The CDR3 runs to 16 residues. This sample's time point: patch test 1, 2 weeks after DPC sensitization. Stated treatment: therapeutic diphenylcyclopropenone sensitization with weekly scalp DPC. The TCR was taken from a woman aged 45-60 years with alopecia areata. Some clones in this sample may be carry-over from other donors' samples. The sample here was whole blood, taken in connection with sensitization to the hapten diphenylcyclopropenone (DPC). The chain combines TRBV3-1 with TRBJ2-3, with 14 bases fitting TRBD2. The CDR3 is CASSLTGTSGRDTQYF. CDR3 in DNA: TGTGCCAGCAGCCTAACTGGGACTAGCGGGAGAGATACGCAGTATTTT.